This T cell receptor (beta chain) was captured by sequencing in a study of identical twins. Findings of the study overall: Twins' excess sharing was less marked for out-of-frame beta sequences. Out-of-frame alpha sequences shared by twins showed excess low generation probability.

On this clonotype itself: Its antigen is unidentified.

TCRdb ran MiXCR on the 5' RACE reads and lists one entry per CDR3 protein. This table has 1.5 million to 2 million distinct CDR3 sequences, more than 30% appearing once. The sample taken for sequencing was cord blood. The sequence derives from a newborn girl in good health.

CDR3 in amino acids: CASSLERGRDTQYF. CDR3 nucleotide sequence: TGTGCCAGCAGCTTAGAGCGGGGACGGGATACGCAGTATTTT. The chain uses TRBV11-2 and TRBJ2-3, with D perhaps TRBD2 (6 bases). The CDR3 sequence is 14 residues long. Trimming removed 0 bases from V and 6 bases from J, with 10 bases in between. Germline V gene lookup returns CDR1 SGHAT and CDR2 FQNNGV.